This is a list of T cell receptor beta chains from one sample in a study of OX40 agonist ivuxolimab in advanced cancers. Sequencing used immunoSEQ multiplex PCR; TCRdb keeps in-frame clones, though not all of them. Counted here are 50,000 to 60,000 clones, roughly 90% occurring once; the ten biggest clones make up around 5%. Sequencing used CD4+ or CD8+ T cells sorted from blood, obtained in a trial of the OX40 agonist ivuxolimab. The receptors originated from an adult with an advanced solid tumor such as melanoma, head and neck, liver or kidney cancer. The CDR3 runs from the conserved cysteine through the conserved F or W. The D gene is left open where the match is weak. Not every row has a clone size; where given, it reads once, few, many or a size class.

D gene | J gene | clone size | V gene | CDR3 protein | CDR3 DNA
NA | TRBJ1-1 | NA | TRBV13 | CASSRTNNEAFF | TGTGCCAGCAGCCGGACGAACAATGAAGCTTTCTTT
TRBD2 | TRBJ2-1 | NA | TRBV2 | CASTLPGGTSGRRYNEQFF | TGTGCCAGCACTCTTCCGGGGGGGACTAGCGGGAGGCGGTACAATGAGCAGTTCTTC
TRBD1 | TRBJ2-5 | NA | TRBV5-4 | CASMNPGQTEETQYF | TGTGCCAGCATGAACCCGGGACAGACAGAAGAGACCCAGTACTTC
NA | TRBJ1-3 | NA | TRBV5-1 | CASSLAGGAGNTIYF | TGCGCCAGCAGCTTGGCCGGGGGAGCTGGAAACACCATATATTTT
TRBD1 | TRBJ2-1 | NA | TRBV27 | CASSFRTGEQFF | TGTGCCAGCAGTTTCCGGACAGGCGAGCAGTTCTTC
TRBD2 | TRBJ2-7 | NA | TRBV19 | CASSKALAGEQYF | TGTGCCAGTAGTAAGGCACTAGCGGGCGAGCAGTACTTC
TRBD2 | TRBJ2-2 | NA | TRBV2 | CASTLGLAGAGELFF | TGTGCCAGCACCCTGGGGCTAGCGGGGGCCGGGGAGCTGTTTTTT
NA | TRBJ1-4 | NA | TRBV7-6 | CASSRRGSHNEKLFF | TGTGCCAGCAGCCGGAGGGGGAGCCATAATGAAAAACTGTTTTTT
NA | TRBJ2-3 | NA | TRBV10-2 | CASSVNRALTDTQYF | TGCGCCAGCAGTGTCAACAGGGCCCTGACAGATACGCAGTATTTT
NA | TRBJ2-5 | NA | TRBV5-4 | CASSNPVEETQYF | TGTGCCAGCAGCAACCCCGTTGAGGAGACCCAGTACTTC
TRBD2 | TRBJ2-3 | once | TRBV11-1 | CASTPGSGVSTDTQYF | TGTGCCAGCACCCCGGGTAGCGGGGTCTCCACAGATACGCAGTATTTT
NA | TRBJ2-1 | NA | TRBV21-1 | CASSKRTSGSRGEQFF | TGTGCCAGCAGCAAACGGACTAGCGGGAGTCGGGGTGAGCAGTTCTTC
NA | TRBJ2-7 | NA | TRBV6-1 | CARRIPRGILEQYF | TGTGCCAGAAGAATCCCCCGGGGGATTCTCGAGCAGTACTTC
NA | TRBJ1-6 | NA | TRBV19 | CASSMLPNNSPLHF | TGTGCCAGTAGTATGCTCCCTAATAATTCACCCCTCCACTTT
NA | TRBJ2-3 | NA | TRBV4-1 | CASSQAEAGDTQYF | TGCGCCAGCAGCCAAGCGGAGGCGGGAGATACGCAGTATTTT
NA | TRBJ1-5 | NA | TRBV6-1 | CAGSGELAQPQHF | TGTGCCGGATCAGGGGAACTTGCTCAGCCCCAGCATTTT
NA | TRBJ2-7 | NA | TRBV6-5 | CASSSSGFAYEQYF | TGTGCCAGCAGTTCCTCGGGTTTCGCCTACGAGCAGTACTTC
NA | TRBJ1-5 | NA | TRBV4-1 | CASSQTGLGPQHF | TGCGCCAGCAGCCAAACTGGCCTTGGGCCCCAGCATTTT
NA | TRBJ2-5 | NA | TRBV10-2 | CASRPRQPQETQYF | TGCGCCAGCAGACCTAGACAGCCCCAAGAGACCCAGTACTTC
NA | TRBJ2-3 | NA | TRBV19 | CASSPTLAPTDTQYF | TGTGCCAGTAGCCCCACACTAGCACCCACAGATACGCAGTATTTT
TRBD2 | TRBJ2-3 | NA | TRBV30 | CALGSGISTDTQYF | TGTGCCTTGGGTAGCGGGATCAGCACAGATACGCAGTATTTT
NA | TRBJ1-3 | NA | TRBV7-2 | CASSPGAGENTIYF | TGTGCCAGCAGCCCCGGCGCAGGGGAGAACACCATATATTTT
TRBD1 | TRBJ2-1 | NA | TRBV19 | CASSDRGLDNEQFF | TGTGCCAGTAGCGACAGGGGGCTCGACAATGAGCAGTTCTTC
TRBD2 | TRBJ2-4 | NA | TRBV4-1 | CASSQGLAGENIQYF | TGCGCCAGCAGCCAGGGACTAGCGGGTGAAAACATTCAGTACTTC
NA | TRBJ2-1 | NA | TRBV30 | CAWSVPGVGRNEQFF | TGTGCCTGGAGTGTCCCGGGAGTGGGGCGGAATGAGCAGTTCTTC
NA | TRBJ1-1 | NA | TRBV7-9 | CASSLDQVGTEAFF | TGTGCCAGCAGCTTAGATCAGGTAGGCACTGAAGCTTTCTTT
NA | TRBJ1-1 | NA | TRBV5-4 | CASSLFGGTEAFF | TGTGCCAGCAGCTTGTTCGGGGGAACTGAAGCTTTCTTT
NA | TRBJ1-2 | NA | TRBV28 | CASSSWEDGYTF | TGTGCCAGCAGTTCCTGGGAAGATGGCTACACCTTC
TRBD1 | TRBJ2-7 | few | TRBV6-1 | CASSIGQGLPYEQYF | TGTGCCAGTTCAATTGGACAGGGGTTACCCTACGAGCAGTACTTC
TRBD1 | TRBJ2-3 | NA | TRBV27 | CASSFSGQFTDTQYF | TGTGCCAGCAGTTTCTCGGGACAGTTTACAGATACGCAGTATTTT
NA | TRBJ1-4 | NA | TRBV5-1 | CASSRDPETEKLFF | TGCGCCAGCAGCCGAGACCCGGAGACAGAAAAACTGTTTTTT
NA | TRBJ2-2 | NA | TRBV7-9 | CASSPNDFSLFF | TGTGCCAGCAGCCCGAACGACTTCAGTCTGTTTTTT